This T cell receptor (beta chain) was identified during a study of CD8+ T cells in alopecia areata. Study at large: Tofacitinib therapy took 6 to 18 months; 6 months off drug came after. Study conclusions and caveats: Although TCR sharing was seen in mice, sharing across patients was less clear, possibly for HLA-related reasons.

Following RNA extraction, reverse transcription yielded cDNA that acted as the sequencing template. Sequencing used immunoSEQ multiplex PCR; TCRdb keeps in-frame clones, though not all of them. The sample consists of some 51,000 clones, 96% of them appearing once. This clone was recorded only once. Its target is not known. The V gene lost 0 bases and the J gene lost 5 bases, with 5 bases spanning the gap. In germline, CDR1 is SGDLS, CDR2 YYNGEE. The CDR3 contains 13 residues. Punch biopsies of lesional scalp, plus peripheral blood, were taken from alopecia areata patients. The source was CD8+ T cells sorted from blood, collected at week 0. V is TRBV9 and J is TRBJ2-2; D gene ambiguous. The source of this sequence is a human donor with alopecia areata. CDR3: CASSVEGTGELFF. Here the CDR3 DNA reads TGTGCCAGCAGCGTAGAAGGTACCGGGGAGCTGTTTTTT.